Presented here are 28 T cell receptor beta chains from one specimen sequenced in a study of a mutant IDH1 vaccine in newly diagnosed glioma. The time point here: week 5, during vaccination. Doses comprised 300 ug of mutant IDH1 20-mer peptide each, plus topical imiquimod. The assay was immunoSEQ multiplex PCR, and TCRdb's table has in-frame clones only and misses some. The sample contains roughly 40,000 clones, more than 85% of which appear only once. Their specific antigens are unknown. The sequencing here drew on PBMCs, taken from a glioma patient whose treatment included an IDH1 peptide vaccine. The receptors originated from a man between 50 and 59 years old with glioma.

The chain is built from TRBV6-5 and TRBJ2-7; D call uncertain. CDR1 MNHEY and CDR2 SVGAGI come from the germline V gene. The V and J ends lost 0 bases and 4 bases respectively, with 13 bases between them. This CDR3 spans 15 amino acids. The CDR3 protein is CASSYSPRSFYEQYF. The CDR3 DNA reads TGTGCCAGCAGTTACTCTCCACGATCCTTTTACGAGCAGTACTTC.

The CDR3 region is CASRGVFMETQYF. The DNA of the CDR3 is TGTGCCAGCAGGGGCGTTTTTATGGAGACCCAGTACTTC. This chain joins TRBV2 and TRBJ2-5, with D unclear. The CDR3 is 13 residues long. Trimming stripped 6 bases from V and 5 bases from J, with 13 bases between. Germline-derived CDR1 and CDR2 are SNHLY and FYNNEI.

The genes are TRBV28 and TRBJ1-1; 7 bases fit TRBD1. The V gene end was trimmed by 8 bases and the J gene end by 11 bases; junction bases not matched to a gene: 11. The length of the CDR3 is 12 residues. Germline lookup yields CDR1 MDHEN and CDR2 SYDVKM. The CDR3 nucleotides read TGTGCCAGCGCCAGGGGGGTCGGGGCGGCTTTCTTT. Amino acids: CASARGVGAAFF. The whole variable domain, filled in from reference TRBV28 and TRBJ1-1, reads DVKVTQSSRYLVKRTGEKVFLECVQDMDHENMFWYRQDPGLGLRLIYFSYDVKMKEKGDIPEGYSVSREKKERFSLILESASTNQTSMYLCASARGVGAAFFGQGTRLTVV.

The gene calls are TRBV25-1 and TRBJ2-5, with 9 nucleotides matching TRBD1. V shed 6 bases and J 5 bases; nucleotides not matched to a gene: 7. The CDR3 totals 14 residues. Per the germline V gene, CDR1 is MGHDK and CDR2 is SYGVNS. The CDR3 here is CASSLTGGGETQYF. The CDR3 nucleotides are TGTGCCAGCAGCTTGACAGGGGGTGGGGAGACCCAGTACTTC.

The chain carries TRBV15 and TRBJ2-1; the match to TRBD2 covers 12 bases. CDR3 length equals 17 residues. Germline CDR1 LNHNV, CDR2 YYDKDF (reference sequence). V trimming: 1 base; J trimming: 8 bases; junction bases outside the gene matches: 9. CDR3 loop: CATSRGELAGGGDEQFF. As DNA, the CDR3 is TGTGCCACCAGCAGAGGAGAGCTAGCGGGAGGGGGCGATGAGCAGTTCTTC.

The chain couples TRBV5-1 to TRBJ2-2, with TRBD1 matching over 12 bases. V lost 4 bases to trimming and J lost 2 bases; unmatched junction nucleotides: 9. The CDR3 length is 18 residues. The germline V gene encodes CDR1 SGHRS and CDR2 YFSETQ. CDR3 region: CASSPSGTGGSNTGELFF. The CDR3 bases are TGCGCCAGCAGCCCATCCGGGACAGGGGGCTCCAACACCGGGGAGCTGTTTTTT.

This CDR3 is CASSLRTGKSNTEAFF. CDR3 nucleotides: TGTGCCAGCAGTCTCCGGACAGGTAAATCGAACACTGAAGCTTTCTTT. J is TRBJ1-1 and V is TRBV28, with 7 nucleotides matching TRBD1. This CDR3 spans 16 amino acids. The V and J ends lost 5 bases and 1 base, in that order; junction bases with no gene match: 10. The germline V gene encodes CDR1 MDHEN and CDR2 SYDVKM.

The CDR3 here is CASSEYVRAYGYTF. CDR3 DNA sequence: TGTGCCAGCAGTGAATACGTGAGAGCCTATGGCTACACCTTC. The gene calls are TRBV2 and TRBJ1-2, with D unresolved. There are 14 residues in the CDR3. CDR1 and CDR2 (germline): SNHLY, FYNNEI. Trimming pared 2 bases from V and 4 bases from J, leaving 11 bases between.

This rearrangement joins TRBV7-9 to TRBJ1-2, with D tentatively TRBD1 (5 bases). The CDR3 loop spans 13 amino acids. V lost 5 bases and J 2 bases, leaving 9 bases between the germline ends. Per germline, CDR1 SEHNR and CDR2 FQNEAQ (reference sequence). CDR3 residues: CASSPGRNYGYTF. The DNA for the CDR3 is TGTGCCAGCAGCCCGGGACGGAACTATGGCTACACCTTC.

The chain couples TRBV6-6 to TRBJ1-4; D may be TRBD1 (5 bases). V dropped 4 bases and J dropped 6 bases, with 15 bases sitting between them. Looked up from germline, CDR1 is MNHNY and CDR2 is SVGAGI (reference sequence). The CDR3 runs 15 residues. This CDR3 reads CASSLGGTGDEKLFF. CDR3 nucleotide sequence: TGTGCCAGCAGTTTAGGTGGTACAGGTGATGAAAAACTGTTTTTT.

The chain couples TRBV6-1 to TRBJ2-2, with TRBD1 identical over 8 bases. The CDR3 extends over 14 amino acids. V lost 10 bases, J lost 3 bases, and 7 bases stayed unmatched. In germline, CDR1 is MNHNS, CDR2 SASEGT. CDR3 nucleotide sequence: TGTGCCACAGAGGACAGGGCTGACACCGGGGAGCTGTTTTTT. This gives the protein CATEDRADTGELFF.

The CDR3 is CASSPPTGELFF. In DNA form, the CDR3 reads TGTGCCAGCAGTCCCCCTACCGGGGAGCTGTTTTTT. The chain joins TRBV28 to TRBJ2-2; D call uncertain. The CDR3 extends over 12 amino acids. CDR1 is MDHEN and CDR2 is SYDVKM in the germline V gene. The V gene lost 5 bases and the J gene lost 5 bases, with 6 bases spanning the gap.

The chain uses TRBV4-3 and TRBJ2-7; 9 bases are shared with TRBD1. The CDR3 runs to 18 residues. Germline V CDR1 and CDR2: LGHNA, YSLEER. After removal of 0 bases from V and 5 bases from J, the junction contained 14 bases not matched to a gene. CDR3 sequence reads: CASSQDWAGGDRVDEQYF. The CDR3 nucleotides read TGCGCCAGCAGCCAAGATTGGGCTGGCGGGGACAGGGTCGACGAGCAGTACTTC.

The chain joins TRBV10-3 to TRBJ1-1, with a weak D call TRBD1 (5 bases). This CDR3 comprises 15 residues. CDR1 and CDR2 from the germline V gene are ENHRY and SYGVKD. V shed 5 bases and J shed 3 bases, with 16 bases lying between them. As DNA, the CDR3 is TGTGCCATCAGTTACCGACCCCAAGGGGACACTGAAGCTTTCTTT. Its protein is CAISYRPQGDTEAFF.

CDR3 in DNA: TGTGCCAGCGGCCAAGGGGGCGGGGGGATTCGGCCCCAGCATTTT. It translates to CASGQGGGGIRPQHF. The chain employs TRBV6-5 and TRBJ1-5; 7 bases are shared with TRBD1. J lost 9 bases, V lost 8 bases, and 16 bases had no gene match. The CDR3 spans 15 residues. Per germline, CDR1 MNHEY and CDR2 SVGAGI.

The chain carries TRBV11-2 and TRBJ1-2; D call uncertain. Germline CDR1 reads SGHAT; CDR2 reads FQNNGV. V was shortened by 1 base and J by 13 bases, with 16 bases between the two germline ends. The CDR3 has 13 amino acids. CDR3 protein: CASSLVAGVATTF. In nucleotides, the CDR3 is TGTGCCAGCAGCTTAGTCGCAGGCGTGGCTACCACCTTC.

The chain carries TRBV7-9 and TRBJ2-3, with 8 bases aligning to TRBD1. The CDR3 totals 16 residues. The V gene's germline CDR1 is SEHNR and CDR2 FQNEAQ (reference sequence). V lost 1 base and J lost 6; bases outside the gene matches: 9. The CDR3 bases are TGTGCCAGCAGCTTAGTCTCAGGGGGCCACGGGGATACGCAGTATTTT. Translated: CASSLVSGGHGDTQYF. Variable domain in full (rest from reference TRBV7-9 and TRBJ2-3): DTGVSQNPRHKITKRGQNVTFRCDPISEHNRLYWYRQTLGQGPEFLTYFQNEAQLEKSRLLSDRFSAERPKGSFSTLEIQRTEQGDSAMYLCASSLVSGGHGDTQYFGPGTRLTVL.

The chain uses TRBV2 and TRBJ1-2; D is uncertain. The CDR3 sequence is 11 residues long. V dropped 8 bases and J dropped 8 bases, with 12 bases sitting between them. The germline gives CDR1 SNHLY, CDR2 FYNNEI. CDR3 residues: CASVEERGYTF. DNA of the CDR3: TGTGCCAGCGTTGAGGAGCGGGGCTACACCTTC.

V usage is TRBV5-6 and J usage is TRBJ1-4, with D possibly being TRBD1 (6 bases). Germline V gene data show CDR1 as SGHDT and CDR2 as YYEEEE. The CDR3 has 15 residues. The V end lost 4 bases, the J end lost 3 bases, and 13 bases lay between the germline ends. The CDR3, as DNA: TGTGCCAGCAGCAGAACCGGGACATCTAATGAAAAACTGTTTTTT. Translation gives CASSRTGTSNEKLFF.

J is TRBJ2-7 and V is TRBV2, with 8 bases fitting TRBD2. This CDR3 comprises 12 residues. CDR1 and CDR2 from the germline V gene are SNHLY and FYNNEI. V was pared by 11 bases and J by 2 bases, with 5 bases of the junction left unmatched. The CDR3 DNA is TGTGCCGCGCTCGGGGGGGCCTACGAGCAGTACTTC. It encodes CAALGGAYEQYF.

The rearrangement links TRBV28 to TRBJ1-6, with D tentatively TRBD1 (6 bases). The germline V and J ends were trimmed by 6 bases and 1 base, with 16 bases remaining between them. Germline-derived CDR1 and CDR2 are MDHEN and SYDVKM. CDR3 size: 17 residues. The CDR3 reads CASRNQQGASYNSPLHF. The CDR3 region has the DNA TGTGCCAGCAGAAACCAACAGGGCGCATCCTATAATTCACCCCTCCACTTT.

The CDR3 is CASKPLAGDHNEQFF. As DNA, the CDR3 is TGTGCCAGCAAACCTCTAGCGGGGGATCACAATGAGCAGTTCTTC. This sequence joins TRBV27 and TRBJ2-1, with TRBD2 matching 10 bases. This CDR3 spans 15 amino acids. Germline V CDR1 and CDR2: MNHEY, SMNVEV (reference sequence). Germline trimming cut 7 bases from V and 5 bases from J; bases unmatched to any gene: 8.

The chain couples TRBV19 to TRBJ2-7; tentative D call: TRBD1 (5 bases). Trimming pared 6 bases from V and 2 bases from J, leaving 11 bases between. The CDR3 sequence is 13 residues long. Germline assignment: CDR1 LNHDA and CDR2 SQIVND (reference sequence). CDR3 sequence reads: CASRQTDTYEQYF. The CDR3 DNA reads TGTGCCAGTAGGCAGACAGACACCTACGAGCAGTACTTC. Complete variable domain (other parts from reference TRBV19 and TRBJ2-7): DGGITQSPKYLFRKEGQNVTLSCEQNLNHDAMYWYRQDPGQGLRLIYYSQIVNDFQKGDIAEGYSVSREKKESFPLTVTSAQKNPTAFYLCASRQTDTYEQYFGPGTRLTVT.

The chain couples TRBV6-5 to TRBJ2-5; weak D call: TRBD1 (6 bases). This CDR3 spans 15 amino acids. Germline CDR1 reads MNHEY; CDR2 reads SVGAGI. V lost 5 bases and J lost 5, with 18 bases in between. DNA of the CDR3: TGTGCCAGCAGTACCGGACAGCCCGTAGGGGAGACCCAGTACTTC. Translating gives CASSTGQPVGETQYF.

The chain combines TRBV9 with TRBJ2-7, with 8 bases that match TRBD2. Trimming at V came to 7 bases and at J to 5 bases, leaving 2 bases not matched to a gene. Germline assignment: CDR1 SGDLS and CDR2 YYNGEE. CDR3 length equals 11 residues. CDR3 amino acids: CASGREDEQYF. Here the CDR3 DNA reads TGTGCCAGCGGGCGGGAGGACGAGCAGTACTTC. The full variable domain, completed using reference TRBV9 and TRBJ2-7, is DSGVTQTPKHLITATGQRVTLRCSPRSGDLSVYWYQQSLDQGLQFLIQYYNGEERAKGNILERFSAQQFPDLHSELNLSSLELGDSALYFCASGREDEQYFGPGTRLTVT.

This clone has just one count. V gene TRBV7-9 combines with J gene TRBJ1-2; D perhaps matches TRBD1 (5 bases). This CDR3 comprises 13 residues. V was cut by 5 bases and J by 3 bases, with 10 bases left in between. CDR1 is SEHNR, CDR2 FQNEAQ, per germline (reference sequence). CDR3 nucleotide sequence: TGTGCCAGCAGCCGGACGGGACACTATGGCTACACCTTC. The encoded protein is CASSRTGHYGYTF.

This sequence joins TRBV6-1 and TRBJ1-2; maybe TRBD1 (5 bases). The CDR3 extends over 14 amino acids. Per the germline V gene, CDR1 is MNHNS and CDR2 is SASEGT. Trimming removed 4 bases from V and 1 base from J, with 10 bases in between. DNA of the CDR3: TGTGCCAGCAGTGTTATCAGGGTTAACTATGGCTACACCTTC. It encodes CASSVIRVNYGYTF.

V and J are TRBV29-1 and TRBJ2-7; no firm D call. Between the trimmed V and J ends, which lost 7 bases and 9 bases, there was a span of 25 bases. Per the germline V gene, CDR1 is SQVTM and CDR2 is ANQGSEA. This CDR3 spans 14 amino acids. The CDR3 nucleotides read TGCAGCGCGGTACCCAGCCTTGGGGTGGCCAGGCAGTACTTC. It translates to CSAVPSLGVARQYF.